A selection of T cell receptor beta chains follows, all from one sample in a study of OX40 agonist ivuxolimab in advanced cancers. TCRdb's table, derived via immunoSEQ multiplex PCR, lists solely in-frame clones and lacks some. The profile covers some 50,000 clones, with roughly 80% appearing a single time and about 3.1% taken by the ten largest. This specimen consisted of CD4+ or CD8+ T cells sorted from blood, obtained in a trial of the OX40 agonist ivuxolimab. Receptor source: an adult with an advanced solid tumor such as melanoma, head and neck, liver or kidney cancer. The CDR3 runs from the conserved cysteine through the conserved F or W. The order of the fields is clone size, J gene, D gene, V gene, CDR3 protein, CDR3 DNA. D genes are given only for firm matches. Clone size is not always given. Where it is, it says once, few, many or a class for expanded clones.

>-|TRBJ2-5|-|TRBV7-9
CASSLVRGNQETQYF
TGTGCCAGCAGCTTAGTGCGGGGAAACCAAGAGACCCAGTACTTC
>-|TRBJ2-3|TRBD2|TRBV2
CASMSGLGFTDTQYF
TGTGCCAGCATGTCGGGACTAGGATTCACAGATACGCAGTATTTT
>-|TRBJ2-5|TRBD2|TRBV7-9
CAIPSGQAETQYF
TGTGCCATACCTAGCGGGCAGGCAGAGACCCAGTACTTC
>-|TRBJ2-3|-|TRBV10-3
CATDGGDTDTQYF
TGTGCCACCGATGGGGGAGACACAGATACGCAGTATTTT
>-|TRBJ1-1|TRBD1|TRBV7-6
CASSLGQGRSEAFF
TGTGCCAGCAGCCTCGGACAGGGGCGGTCTGAAGCTTTCTTT
>once|TRBJ1-2|-|TRBV2
CASSGQGRVYGYTF
TGTGCCAGCAGTGGGCAGGGTAGGGTCTATGGCTACACCTTC
>few|TRBJ2-1|TRBD2|TRBV7-8
CASSAALAGDNEQFF
TGTGCCAGCAGCGCCGCTCTAGCGGGGGACAATGAGCAGTTCTTC
>once|TRBJ1-1|-|TRBV27
CASSFSFLNTEAFF
TGTGCCAGCAGTTTCTCTTTCCTCAACACTGAAGCTTTCTTT
>-|TRBJ2-7|TRBD1|TRBV6-1
CASSATGTGVYEQYF
TGTGCCAGCAGTGCAACCGGGACAGGGGTCTACGAGCAGTACTTC
>-|TRBJ1-5|-|TRBV19
CASTSGRSNQPQHF
TGTGCCAGTACCTCGGGGAGAAGCAATCAGCCCCAGCATTTT
>-|TRBJ2-7|TRBD2|TRBV2
CASSERGLAGVYEQYF
TGTGCCAGCAGTGAAAGGGGACTAGCGGGCGTCTACGAGCAGTACTTC
>-|TRBJ1-4|-|TRBV5-4
CASSGANEKLFF
TGTGCCAGCTCTGGGGCTAATGAAAAACTGTTTTTT
>-|TRBJ1-2|-|TRBV30
CAWSSYTRLDYGYTF
TGTGCCTGGAGTTCCTACACAAGGTTGGACTATGGCTACACCTTC
>-|TRBJ1-5|TRBD1|TRBV28
CASSLLFLAGGARRSNQPQHF
TGTGCCAGCAGTTTACTCTTCTTGGCAGGGGGCGCTAGGAGAAGCAATCAGCCCCAGCATTTT
>-|TRBJ2-5|-|TRBV6-5
CASSYSLRIETQYF
TGTGCCAGCAGTTACTCGTTGCGGATAGAGACCCAGTACTTC
>few|TRBJ2-5|-|TRBV7-3
CASSLFGEQETQYF
TGTGCCAGCAGCTTATTCGGGGAACAAGAGACCCAGTACTTC
>few|TRBJ2-7|-|TRBV5-5
CASSPRPYITDNEQYF
TGTGCCAGCAGCCCCCGTCCCTATATTACGGATAACGAGCAGTACTTC
>-|TRBJ2-2|TRBD2|TRBV5-1
CASEAGVMNTGELFF
TGCGCCTCCGAAGCGGGGGTTATGAACACCGGGGAGCTGTTTTTT
>-|TRBJ2-7|-|TRBV28
CASSLGGTPPYEQYF
TGTGCCAGCAGTTTAGGTGGGACGCCTCCCTACGAGCAGTACTTC
>-|TRBJ2-7|-|TRBV10-3
CAIRKWDSYEQYF
TGTGCCATCAGAAAATGGGATAGCTACGAGCAGTACTTC
>once|TRBJ2-3|TRBD2|TRBV5-1
CASSLGLAGADTQYF
TGCGCCAGCAGCTTGGGACTAGCGGGGGCAGATACGCAGTATTTT
>-|TRBJ1-2|-|TRBV20-1
CSANNYGYTF
TGCAGTGCTAACAACTATGGCTACACCTTC
>once|TRBJ2-4|-|TRBV6-1
CASSGRGQDIAKNIQYF
TGTGCCAGCAGTGGGAGAGGTCAGGACATAGCCAAAAACATTCAGTACTTC
>-|TRBJ2-3|-|TRBV4-1
CASSQLGRRPAPTDTQYF
TGCGCCAGCAGCCAACTCGGCAGAAGACCGGCCCCCACAGATACGCAGTATTTT
>-|TRBJ2-1|-|TRBV30
CAWSKLAREQFF
TGTGCCTGGTCCAAACTTGCTCGGGAGCAGTTCTTC
>-|TRBJ2-3|-|TRBV6-5
CASRDNTDTQYF
TGTGCCAGCCGGGACAACACAGATACGCAGTATTTT
>once|TRBJ2-2|-|TRBV6-1
CASRRDTGELFF
TGTGCCAGCAGGAGGGACACCGGGGAGCTGTTTTTT
>-|TRBJ1-5|-|TRBV19
CASTGFPYQPQHF
TGTGCCAGTACAGGGTTCCCTTATCAGCCCCAGCATTTT
>-|TRBJ2-2|-|TRBV11-2
CASSLGTSSRTGELFF
TGTGCCAGCAGCTTAGGGACCAGCTCACGCACCGGGGAGCTGTTTTTT
>-|TRBJ2-7|TRBD1|TRBV5-1
CASSFTGVTSYEQYF
TGCGCCAGCAGCTTTACAGGGGTCACTTCCTACGAGCAGTACTTC
>-|TRBJ2-2|-|TRBV5-1
CASSPNERLNTGELFF
TGCGCCAGCAGCCCCAATGAGCGGCTTAACACCGGGGAGCTGTTTTTT
>-|TRBJ2-7|-|TRBV20-1
CSAPLPPEQYF
TGCAGTGCTCCCCTACCCCCTGAGCAGTACTTC
>-|TRBJ1-6|TRBD1|TRBV5-4
CASSPPGQENSPLHF
TGTGCCAGCAGCCCCCCGGGACAGGAGAATTCACCCCTCCACTTT
>few|TRBJ1-1|-|TRBV29-1
CSVFWGSTEAFF
TGCAGCGTTTTCTGGGGGAGCACTGAAGCTTTCTTT
>-|TRBJ2-1|-|TRBV5-6
CASSLVSSSDEQFF
TGTGCCAGCAGCTTGGTTAGTAGTTCTGATGAGCAGTTCTTC
>-|TRBJ2-7|-|TRBV28
CASSLNTPYEQYF
TGTGCCAGCAGCCTCAACACCCCCTACGAGCAGTACTTC
>-|TRBJ2-7|TRBD2|TRBV6-1
CARGGGGEQYF
TGTGCCAGAGGCGGGGGAGGCGAGCAGTACTTC
>-|TRBJ1-6|-|TRBV27
CASSLIYNSPLHF
TGTGCCAGCAGTTTAATCTATAATTCACCCCTCCACTTT
>-|TRBJ2-3|-|TRBV21-1
CASSKQGLADTQYF
TGTGCCAGCAGCAAACAGGGACTTGCAGATACGCAGTATTTT
>few|TRBJ2-2|-|TRBV4-3
CASSPLGPGRPSTGELFF
TGCGCCAGCTCACCTCTCGGGCCGGGGCGCCCCTCTACCGGGGAGCTGTTTTTT
>few|TRBJ2-3|TRBD1|TRBV4-3
CASSQAGDRGHDTQYF
TGCGCCAGCAGCCAAGCGGGGGACAGGGGGCATGATACGCAGTATTTT
>-|TRBJ1-4|-|TRBV2
CASSVTRRRVQSEKLFF
TGTGCCAGCAGTGTGACTCGGCGAAGGGTACAGTCTGAAAAACTGTTTTTT
>-|TRBJ2-7|-|TRBV21-1
CASSKVCEIGSYEQYF
TGTGCCAGCAGCAAAGTGTGCGAGATAGGCTCCTACGAGCAGTACTTC
>-|TRBJ2-1|-|TRBV4-3
CAISREAGVHEQFF
TGCGCCATAAGTCGGGAGGCAGGGGTGCATGAGCAGTTCTTC
>-|TRBJ2-7|-|TRBV10-3
CAISGGAWYEQYF
TGTGCCATCAGTGGGGGGGCTTGGTACGAGCAGTACTTC
>-|TRBJ2-5|-|TRBV6-6
CASSYAQETQYF
TGTGCCAGCAGTTACGCCCAAGAGACCCAGTACTTC
>-|TRBJ2-7|TRBD1|TRBV9
CASSAAITGQGYEQYF
TGTGCCAGCAGCGCAGCCATTACGGGACAGGGATACGAGCAGTACTTC
>few|TRBJ1-5|-|TRBV6-6
CASTPDSPGNQPQHF
TGTGCCAGCACCCCGGACAGCCCGGGCAATCAGCCCCAGCATTTT
>-|TRBJ1-5|-|TRBV18
CASSPPGLLSNQPQHF
TGTGCCAGCTCACCACCGGGTCTACTAAGCAATCAGCCCCAGCATTTT